This T cell receptor (beta chain) stems from a study of T cell responses to AZD1222 COVID-19 vaccine. Both about-4-week and about-12-week second-dose recipients were combined. Overall study results and limits: Donors were largely white British and mainly female; clonal diversity was possibly underestimated. Of spike-specific TCRs, nearly half reportedly target regions left unmutated in variants. Repertoire sampling was restricted to post-peak T cell response timepoints.

Using immunoSEQ multiplex PCR, the repertoire was profiled, and TCRdb retains in-frame clones only, with some absent. The sample yields about 97,000 clones, around 87% seen once. The CDR3 totals 14 residues. Looked up from germline, CDR1 is MNHEY and CDR2 is SVGAGI. V shed 7 bases and J shed 3 bases, with 16 bases lying between them. In regard to this clone: Its antigen is not known.

Material: peripheral blood, obtained 28 days after the second AZD1222 dose. The TCR sequence derives from an adult who received the AZD1222 COVID-19 vaccine. The chain uses TRBV6-5 and TRBJ2-7; the D is unclear. CDR3 region: CASMAGPPNYEQYF. The CDR3 DNA reads TGTGCCAGCATGGCCGGGCCCCCAAACTACGAGCAGTACTTC.